The entry below gives a single T cell receptor beta chain sequence along with its context. No antigen is known for it. This sample was included in a study of shared clonotypes between healthy human individuals. V dropped 6 bases and J dropped 0; count of bases not matched to a gene: 7. This CDR3 is built from 15 residues. The germline V gene has CDR1 SNHLY and CDR2 FYNNEI. Libraries were prepared by immunoSEQ multiplex PCR; TCRdb keeps only in-frame clonotypes and omits some of them. This sample has about 1.5 million clones, with 98% found just once. Investigators divided CD4+ cells into CD45RA+ naive and CD45RA-negative memory subsets. Study results and limitations: Sharing across a handful of donors was seen in approximately 5.2% of naive CD4 clonotypes. Naive subsets usually exceeded memory subsets in estimated richness.

This clonotype originated in a man under 40 in good health. Material for sequencing was naive CD4+ T cells sorted from blood. Sample subset: CD45RA+ positively selected. The V call is TRBV2, the J call TRBJ1-1; TRBD1 matches 7 bases. The CDR3 DNA is TGTGCCAGCAGAGGATCGACAGGGATGAACACTGAAGCTTTCTTT. This gives the protein CASRGSTGMNTEAFF.